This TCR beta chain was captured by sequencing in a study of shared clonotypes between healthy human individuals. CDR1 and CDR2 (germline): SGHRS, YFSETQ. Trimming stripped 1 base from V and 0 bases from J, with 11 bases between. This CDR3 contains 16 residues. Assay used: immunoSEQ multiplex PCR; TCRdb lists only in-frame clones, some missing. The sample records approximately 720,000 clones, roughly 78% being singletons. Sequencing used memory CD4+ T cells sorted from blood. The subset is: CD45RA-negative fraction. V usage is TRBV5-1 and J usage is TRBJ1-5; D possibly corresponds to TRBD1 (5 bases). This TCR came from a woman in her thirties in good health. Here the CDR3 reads CASSLNGAYSNQPQHF. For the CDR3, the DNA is TGCGCCAGCAGCTTGAACGGGGCTTATAGCAATCAGCCCCAGCATTTT. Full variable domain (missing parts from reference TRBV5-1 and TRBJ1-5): KAGVTQTPRYLIKTRGQQVTLSCSPISGHRSVSWYQQTPGQGLQFLFEYFSETQRNKGNFPGRFSGRQFSNSRSEMNVSTLELGDSALYLCASSLNGAYSNQPQHFGDGTRLSIL.